The 10 T cell receptor beta chains below all came from one sample that was sequenced in a study of blood T cell repertoires in COVID-19. Method: immunoSEQ multiplex PCR; TCRdb's copy keeps in-frame clones and lacks some. The table includes about 160,000 clones, about 86% detected once. The sample consisted of peripheral blood. All receptors derive from a woman of 80 years or more with acute or convalescent COVID-19.

J is TRBJ2-7 and V is TRBV5-1; D ambiguous. The CDR3 contains 16 residues. Trimming stripped 3 bases from V and 3 bases from J, with 19 bases between. Germline V gene data show CDR1 as SGHRS and CDR2 as YFSETQ. CDR3 sequence: CASSSRTHRLIYEQYF. CDR3 bases: TGCGCCAGCAGCTCCCGCACCCACAGATTAATCTACGAGCAGTACTTC.

J is TRBJ1-1 and V is TRBV28, with 10 bases identical to TRBD1. The CDR3 has 13 residues. Germline loops: CDR1 MDHEN, CDR2 SYDVKM. Trimming removed 6 bases from V and 10 bases from J; junction bases left unmatched: 8. The CDR3 is CASRHGQGGRAFF. CDR3 DNA: TGTGCCAGCAGACATGGACAGGGGGGACGAGCTTTCTTT.

The V gene is TRBV7-8, the J gene TRBJ2-7; 7 bases are shared with TRBD1. This CDR3 is 16 amino acids long. Germline assignment: CDR1 SGHVS and CDR2 FQNEAQ. J lost 3 bases, V lost 9 bases, and 17 bases had no gene match. Here the CDR3 reads CASIRGRGGKFYEQYF. In DNA form, the CDR3 reads TGTGCCAGTATCAGGGGACGAGGGGGCAAGTTCTACGAGCAGTACTTC.

V gene TRBV5-1 combines with J gene TRBJ2-4; weak D call: TRBD2 (7 bases). V shed 2 bases and J shed 2 bases, with 8 bases lying between them. Germline assignment: CDR1 SGHRS and CDR2 YFSETQ. The CDR3 has 14 amino acids. CDR3 protein: CASSFGGPKNIQYF. CDR3 DNA: TGCGCCAGCAGCTTCGGGGGGCCCAAAAACATTCAGTACTTC.

The chain employs TRBV4-3 and TRBJ1-4; tentatively, D is TRBD1 (5 bases). In germline, CDR1 is LGHNA, CDR2 YSLEER. The V and J ends lost 4 bases and 7 bases respectively, with 16 bases between them. The CDR3 sequence is 15 residues long. CDR3: CASSRNLGAGEKLFF. The CDR3 DNA is TGCGCCAGCAGCCGAAATCTAGGGGCAGGTGAAAAACTGTTTTTT.

This clone showed up just once. The chain combines TRBV6-5 with TRBJ2-2; the match to TRBD1 covers 7 bases. J was trimmed by 8 bases and V by 7 bases; bases with no gene match: 10. Germline loops: CDR1 MNHEY, CDR2 SVGAGI. This CDR3 comprises 14 residues. The CDR3, as DNA: TGTGCCAGCAAAGCGACAGGGTTCCCGGGGGAGCTGTTTTTT. Translation: CASKATGFPGELFF.

This rearrangement joins TRBV9 to TRBJ2-1, with 13 nucleotides matching TRBD2. The CDR3 contains 19 residues. V was clipped by 0 bases and J by 3 bases; unmatched bases: 9. Germline loops: CDR1 SGDLS, CDR2 YYNGEE. The CDR3 region has the DNA TGTGCCAGCAGCGTAGGTAGACTAGCGGGAGGAGCAGTCTACAATGAGCAGTTCTTC. Translated, it gives CASSVGRLAGGAVYNEQFF.

In its sample, this clone was seen once. The chain uses TRBV28 and TRBJ2-3; a possible D gene is TRBD1 (5 bases). Germline CDR1 is MDHEN and CDR2 is SYDVKM. This CDR3 has 14 amino acids. Trimming stripped 3 bases from V and 0 bases from J, with 7 bases between. CDR3 sequence: CASSFQGSTDTQYF. CDR3 DNA: TGTGCCAGCAGTTTTCAGGGCAGCACAGATACGCAGTATTTT. The complete variable domain, with remaining parts taken from reference TRBV28 and TRBJ2-3, reads DVKVTQSSRYLVKRTGEKVFLECVQDMDHENMFWYRQDPGLGLRLIYFSYDVKMKEKGDIPEGYSVSREKKERFSLILESASTNQTSMYLCASSFQGSTDTQYFGPGTRLTVL.

The table lists this clone with a few counts. The CDR3 loop reads CASSASEETQYF. The CDR3 DNA follows: TGTGCCAGCAGTGCGTCAGAAGAGACCCAGTACTTC. This chain connects TRBV2 to TRBJ2-5; no firm D call. The V and J ends lost 4 bases and 3 bases respectively, with 6 bases between them. This CDR3 is built from 12 residues. Germline CDR1 and CDR2: SNHLY and FYNNEI.

The rearrangement uses TRBV6-5 and TRBJ1-1; the match to TRBD1 covers 9 bases. The CDR3 extends over 14 amino acids. The germline CDR1 and CDR2 sequences are MNHEY and SVGAGI. The junction had 3 bases not matched to a gene; V was cut back by 6 bases and J by 1 base. The CDR3 coding sequence is TGTGCCAGCAGCCTACAGGGGGCGAACACTGAAGCTTTCTTT. It translates to CASSLQGANTEAFF.